The clone carrying this T cell receptor beta chain has just one count. An end of the junction does not agree with germline; a read error may underlie this. This specimen belongs to a study of blood T cell repertoires in COVID-19. Method: immunoSEQ multiplex PCR; TCRdb's copy keeps in-frame clones and lacks some. The repertoire holds around 180,000 clones, with about 80% as singletons. The V gene's germline CDR1 is SGHAT and CDR2 FQDESV (reference sequence). CDR3 size: 8 residues. The TCR comes from a human donor in a cohort sampled during active COVID-19. The source material was peripheral blood. The V call is TRBV11-1, the J call TRBJ2-7, with D possibly being TRBD2 (5 bases). The CDR3 DNA reads as TGTGCCACCCGTCCGGGATTGTTC. This gives the protein CATRPGLF. Looking up the rest from reference TRBV11-1 and TRBJ2-7 gives the full variable domain: EAEVAQSPRYKITEKSQAVAFWCDPISGHATLYWYRQILGQGPELLVQFQDESVVDDSQLPKDRFSAERLKGVDSTLKIQPAELGDSAMYLCATRPGLFGPGTRLTVT.